Each of the 8 T cell receptor beta chains below was sequenced from the same sample in a study of blood T cell repertoires in COVID-19. TCRdb keeps only in-frame clones here, not all; method: immunoSEQ multiplex PCR. The table records more than 250,000 clones, around 88% of them present only once. Sequenced material: peripheral blood. Receptor source: a woman aged 50 to 60 with acute or convalescent COVID-19.

This clone occurred once. The V gene is TRBV10-3, the J gene TRBJ2-7; 7 bases are a match to TRBD1. The CDR3 contains 15 residues. The germline V gene encodes CDR1 ENHRY and CDR2 SYGVKD. The V and J ends lost 3 bases and 0 bases, in that order; junction bases with no gene match: 5. The CDR3 here is CAISDSTGSSYEQYF. CDR3 coding DNA: TGTGCCATCAGTGATTCGACAGGGAGCTCCTACGAGCAGTACTTC.

This chain's CDR3 is CASSGVAGGTGELFF. The CDR3 DNA sequence: TGCGCCAGCAGCGGGGTCGCAGGGGGCACCGGGGAGCTGTTTTTT. The chain is built from TRBV5-1 and TRBJ2-2; 7 bases fit TRBD1. With 4 bases clipped from V and 4 bases from J, the junction kept 7 bases outside the gene matches. Germline CDR1 SGHRS, CDR2 YFSETQ. This CDR3 has 15 residues.

The chain has TRBV28 and TRBJ1-4, with D possibly being TRBD1 (5 bases). Germline CDR1 reads MDHEN; CDR2 reads SYDVKM. Trimming shortened V by 3 bases and J by 3 bases, and 11 bases separated the two germline ends. The CDR3 has 15 residues. The CDR3 loop is CASSFRTPPNEKLFF. DNA for the CDR3: TGTGCCAGCAGTTTCCGGACACCGCCTAATGAAAAACTGTTTTTT. The full variable domain, completed using reference TRBV28 and TRBJ1-4, is DVKVTQSSRYLVKRTGEKVFLECVQDMDHENMFWYRQDPGLGLRLIYFSYDVKMKEKGDIPEGYSVSREKKERFSLILESASTNQTSMYLCASSFRTPPNEKLFFGSGTQLSVL.

The chain links TRBV18 to TRBJ1-6; perhaps TRBD1 as D (5 bases). Trimming took 3 bases from V and 8 from J, leaving 14 bases between them. The CDR3 runs 15 residues. The germline gives CDR1 KGHSH, CDR2 LQKENI. CDR3 amino acids: CASSPSSGQDSPLHF. The CDR3 region has the DNA TGTGCCAGCTCACCGTCATCAGGGCAGGATTCACCCCTCCACTTT. The whole variable domain, filled in from reference TRBV18 and TRBJ1-6, reads NAGVMQNPRHLVRRRGQEARLRCSPMKGHSHVYWYRQLPEEGLKFMVYLQKENIIDESGMPKERFSAEFPKEGPSILRIQQVVRGDSAAYFCASSPSSGQDSPLHFGNGTRLTVT.

The V and J genes are TRBV3-1 (or the pseudogene TRBV3-2) and TRBJ1-2; no clear D. This CDR3 region has 14 residues. Trimming removed 2 bases from V and 8 bases from J, with 15 bases in between. Germline CDR1 reads LGHDT; CDR2 reads YNNKEL (reference sequence). CDR3 nucleotide sequence: TGTGCCAGCAGCCAAAGATCGGTGAGGTACGGCTACACCTTC. It is translated as CASSQRSVRYGYTF.

This clone appeared a single time. The chain carries TRBV19 and TRBJ2-7, with D maybe TRBD2 (6 bases). The ends were cut back, 9 bases at V and 5 bases at J, with 11 bases in the middle. The CDR3 runs 11 residues. The germline gives CDR1 LNHDA, CDR2 SQIVND (reference sequence). The CDR3 here is CARQEGNEQYV. CDR3 nucleotide sequence: TGTGCCAGGCAGGAGGGCAACGAGCAGTACGTC.

The rearrangement joins TRBV19 to TRBJ1-5; weak D call: TRBD1 (5 bases). The V end lost 3 bases, the J end lost 2 bases, and 20 bases lay between the germline ends. Germline CDR1 reads LNHDA; CDR2 reads SQIVND (reference sequence). There are 18 residues in the CDR3. CDR3 DNA sequence: TGTGCCAGTAGTATCGTTCAGGGTCTCCTTAAACGCAATCAGCCCCAGCATTTT. Translation: CASSIVQGLLKRNQPQHF.

The rearrangement links TRBV19 to TRBJ2-5, with a possible D match to TRBD2 (6 bases). This CDR3 region has 14 residues. V gave up 5 bases and J gave up 1 base, with 11 bases separating them. Per germline, CDR1 LNHDA and CDR2 SQIVND (reference sequence). The CDR3 nucleotides read TGTGCCAGTAGTCCCAGGGACTTCCAAGAGACCCAGTACTTC. It is translated as CASSPRDFQETQYF.